This T cell receptor (beta chain) appears in the sequencing data of a study of blood T cell repertoires in COVID-19. The overall study: Sample material is recorded as cDNA or gDNA derived from T cells, B-cell-depleted T cells, or PBMCs.

This clone was found a few times. Clinical history reported by participants formed the basis on which cohorts were assigned. In the source study's methods: Reference gene primer amplification in the assay estimated nucleated cell counts. Assay used: immunoSEQ multiplex PCR; TCRdb lists only in-frame clones, some missing. Clone size and the V and J calls come from that table; the DNA yielded D and trimming. This sample yields about 190,000 clones, of which roughly 84% are seen a single time; about 3.5% belongs to the top ten. J lost 3 bases, V lost 3 bases, and 17 bases had no gene match. The CDR3 has 21 residues. Per the germline V gene, CDR1 is SGHTA and CDR2 is FQGTGA.

Sequencing was carried out using PBMCs or T cells enriched from blood (not recorded which). The chain is built from TRBV7-3 and TRBJ2-2, with TRBD2 identical over 12 bases. The clonotype comes from a woman aged 25-40 years who had recovered from COVID-19. CDR3 amino acids: CASSLPLLAGGPNSHTGELFF. CDR3 DNA: TGTGCCAGCAGCTTGCCTCTGCTAGCGGGAGGGCCTAATAGTCACACCGGGGAGCTGTTTTTT.